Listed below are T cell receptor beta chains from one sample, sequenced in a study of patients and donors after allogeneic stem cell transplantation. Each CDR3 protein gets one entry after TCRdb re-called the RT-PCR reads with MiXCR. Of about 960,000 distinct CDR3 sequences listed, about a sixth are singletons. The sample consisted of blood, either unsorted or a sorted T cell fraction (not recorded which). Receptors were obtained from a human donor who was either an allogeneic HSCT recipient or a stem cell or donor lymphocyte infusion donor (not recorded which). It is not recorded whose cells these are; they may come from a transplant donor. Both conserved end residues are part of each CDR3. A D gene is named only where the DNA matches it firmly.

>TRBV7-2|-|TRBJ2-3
CASSPLGVTDTQYF
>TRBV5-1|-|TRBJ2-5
CASSPRRGWGQETQYF
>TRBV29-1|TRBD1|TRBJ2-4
CSVEDREKNIQYF
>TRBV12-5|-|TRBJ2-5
CASGLNAGRSGTQYF
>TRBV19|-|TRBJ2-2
CASSTANTGELFF
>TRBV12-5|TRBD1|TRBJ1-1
CASGLVEGAGAFRAFF
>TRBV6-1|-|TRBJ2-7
CASRRGRSYEQYF
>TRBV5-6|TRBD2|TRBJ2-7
CARSGGYPYEQYF
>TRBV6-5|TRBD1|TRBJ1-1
CASSYYGQGGTEAFF
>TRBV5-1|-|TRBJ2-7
CASSPEPPLYEQYF
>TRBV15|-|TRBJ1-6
CATSEQGYYNSPLHF
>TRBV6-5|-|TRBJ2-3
CASSYGTPRPVTQYF
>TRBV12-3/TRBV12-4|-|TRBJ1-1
CASSFNSLGNTEAFF
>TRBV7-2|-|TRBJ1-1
CASSLEGTRGTEAFF
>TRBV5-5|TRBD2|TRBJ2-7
CASSLVTSGSPYEQYF
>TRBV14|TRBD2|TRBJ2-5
CASSSVRRGAQYF
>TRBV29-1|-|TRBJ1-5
CSVEGPWESSNQPQHF
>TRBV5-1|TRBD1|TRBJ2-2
CASSLGQGTNTGELFF
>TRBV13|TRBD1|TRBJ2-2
CASSLVPGGFTGELFF
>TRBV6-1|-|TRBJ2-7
CASSIGSARYEQYF